One T cell receptor (beta chain) is described in this entry. V was clipped by 5 bases and J by 0 bases, with 14 bases between them. Germline CDR1 KGHSH, CDR2 LQKENI. The CDR3 loop spans 17 amino acids. This sample stems from a study of shared clonotypes between healthy human individuals. The study ran the assay at deep level. The authors sequenced unsorted PBMC DNA on ten immunoSEQ deep assay plates. Libraries were prepared by immunoSEQ multiplex PCR; TCRdb keeps only in-frame clonotypes and omits some of them. The sample carries about 500,000 clones, approximately 80% recorded once. This TCR derives from a woman aged 40 to 49 in good health. Some clones in this sample may be carry-over from other donors' samples. Sequencing was done on a sample of PBMCs. The genes are TRBV18 and TRBJ2-6; D might be TRBD2 (5 bases). CDR3 amino acids: CASSLRTAGSGANVLTF. In nucleotides, the CDR3 is TGTGCCAGCTCATTACGGACGGCGGGCTCTGGGGCCAACGTCCTGACTTTC.